This T cell receptor beta chain was identified during a study of PD-1 blockade in classical Hodgkin lymphoma. The repertoire was sequenced with immunoSEQ multiplex PCR; TCRdb's copy has only in-frame clones and lacks some. Counted here are around 20,000 clones, approximately 83% occurring once; the ten biggest clones make up roughly 1.2%. Germline V CDR1 and CDR2: MNHEY, SMNVEV (reference sequence). The CDR3 totals 16 residues. V lost 2 bases and J 1 base, leaving 11 bases between the germline ends. Details on this clone: Its antigen is not known.

Study conclusions and caveats: Before treatment, TCR diversity in newly diagnosed patients was reportedly lower than in healthy donors. What caused the repertoire differences, perhaps disease activity or prior therapy, remains undefined.

The time point denotes: newly diagnosed, previously untreated cHL patient sample. By magnetic negative selection, CD4+ T cells were purified from thawed PBMCs. Comparator PBMCs were from newly diagnosed, untreated classical Hodgkin lymphoma. The receptor comes from a human donor with classical Hodgkin lymphoma. The J gene is TRBJ1-4, the V gene TRBV27; weak D call: TRBD1 (6 bases). Specimen: CD4+ T cells from blood. The CDR3 sequence: CASSLLVRGTNEKLFF. CDR3 bases: TGTGCCAGCAGTTTACTCGTCAGGGGAACTAATGAAAAACTGTTTTTT.